Following are 29 T cell receptor beta chains from one sample sequenced in a study of Tregs in tolerant kidney transplant recipients. Profiling relied on immunoSEQ multiplex PCR, and the TCRdb table lists in-frame clones only, not all of them. In the table there are some 88,000 clones, just over 90% of which are singletons. Source material: CD8+ T cells from blood. Source of these receptors: a human donor in good health.

V and J are TRBV6-5 and TRBJ2-7; tentative D call: TRBD1 (7 bases). Between the trimmed V and J ends, which lost 7 bases and 4 bases, there was a span of 17 bases. In germline, CDR1 is MNHEY, CDR2 SVGAGI. The CDR3 contains 14 residues. The CDR3, as DNA: TGTGCCAGCAACACGGGGGACAGTTTATACGAGCAGTACTTC. The encoded protein is CASNTGDSLYEQYF.

The rearrangement joins TRBV10-3 to TRBJ2-1; 12 nucleotides agree with TRBD2. The CDR3 has 14 residues. The germline CDR1 and CDR2 sequences are ENHRY and SYGVKD. Losses at the gene ends were 6 bases for V and 5 bases for J; bases not matched to a gene: 2. The CDR3 here is CAIRTSGGNNEQFF. The CDR3 coding sequence is TGTGCCATCAGGACTAGCGGGGGCAACAATGAGCAGTTCTTC.

The chain has TRBV6-1 and TRBJ1-2; a weak D match, TRBD1 (5 bases). The CDR3 length is 15 residues. Germline V lookup: CDR1 MNHNS, CDR2 SASEGT. Trimming took 1 base from V and 4 from J, leaving 13 bases between them. DNA of the CDR3: TGTGCCAGCAGTGAAGGGGTAAGGGGCGGCTATGGCTACACCTTC. Its translation is CASSEGVRGGYGYTF.

This clone was counted only a few times. The junction departs from germline at one end; a sequencing error may be responsible. The chain employs TRBV7-9 and TRBJ1-1, with D maybe TRBD1 (5 bases). CDR1 and CDR2 from the germline V gene are SEHNR and FQNEAQ (reference sequence). There are 15 residues in the CDR3. CDR3 bases: TGTGCCAGCAGCCTAGCAGGACATTCGGGAACTGAAGCTTTCTTT. Translation: CASSLAGHSGTEAFF. Filled out from reference TRBV7-9 and TRBJ1-1, the complete variable domain reads DTGVSQNPRHKITKRGQNVTFRCDPISEHNRLYWYRQTLGQGPEFLTYFQNEAQLEKSRLLSDRFSAERPKGSFSTLEIQRTEQGDSAMYLCASSLAGHSGTEAFFGQGTRLTVV.

V and J are TRBV6-4 and TRBJ1-2; 10 bases align to TRBD1. Trimming removed 0 bases from V and 6 bases from J; junction bases left unmatched: 4. CDR1 and CDR2 from the germline V gene are MRHNA and SNTAGT. The CDR3 extends over 15 amino acids. For the CDR3, the DNA is TGTGCCAGCAGTGACTCGGTGGGACAGGGGCATGGCTACACCTTC. This encodes CASSDSVGQGHGYTF.

This clone has just one count. The chain carries TRBV18 and TRBJ2-2; tentatively, D is TRBD1 (6 bases). V shed 6 bases and J shed 6 bases, with 14 bases lying between them. The germline CDR1 and CDR2 sequences are KGHSH and LQKENI. The CDR3 runs to 14 residues. The CDR3 reads CASSLDSSAGELFF. In nucleotides, the CDR3 is TGTGCCAGCTCCCTGGACAGCTCGGCCGGGGAGCTGTTTTTT.

In its sample, this clone ranks as medium-sized. The rearrangement uses TRBV4-1 and TRBJ2-7; a possible D gene is TRBD1 (6 bases). Deletions cut 4 bases from V and 2 bases from J, with 15 bases between. The germline gives CDR1 MGHRA, CDR2 YSYEKL. This CDR3 contains 15 residues. CDR3 bases: TGCGCCAGCAGCCTAGAGACAGGCAGCACCTACGAGCAGTACTTC. Its translation is CASSLETGSTYEQYF.

This chain uses TRBV27 with TRBJ2-1; 7 bases are shared with TRBD2. Germline V lookup: CDR1 MNHEY, CDR2 SMNVEV (reference sequence). Germline trimming cut 5 bases from V and 2 bases from J; bases unmatched to any gene: 12. This CDR3 comprises 17 residues. The CDR3 bases are TGTGCCAGCAGTCCAGAACCTAGCGGTGTAGCCTACAATGAGCAGTTCTTC. Encoded protein: CASSPEPSGVAYNEQFF.

The V and J genes are TRBV6-1 and TRBJ2-7, with 7 positions matching TRBD1. J lost 0 bases, V lost 3 bases, and 8 bases had no gene match. Germline V gene data show CDR1 as MNHNS and CDR2 as SASEGT. The CDR3 loop spans 16 amino acids. CDR3 DNA: TGTGCCAGCAGTGAGCGGACAGGTTCTTACTCCTACGAGCAGTACTTC. This codes for CASSERTGSYSYEQYF.

This chain joins TRBV28 and TRBJ2-3; the D is unclear. This CDR3 has 13 residues. The germline gives CDR1 MDHEN, CDR2 SYDVKM. Trimming removed 5 bases at V and 5 bases at J, with 11 bases between. Here the CDR3 DNA reads TGTGCCAGCAGTCCTCTAGGAAGAGATACGCAGTATTTT. Its translation is CASSPLGRDTQYF.

V and J are TRBV5-1 and TRBJ2-1; D may match TRBD1 or TRBD2 (5 bases each). This CDR3 has 18 amino acids. Trimming removed 2 bases at V and 5 bases at J, with 23 bases between. The germline V gene has CDR1 SGHRS and CDR2 YFSETQ. CDR3 amino acids: CASSFFQSAGTVDNEQFF. The DNA for the CDR3 is TGCGCCAGCAGCTTTTTTCAGTCAGCTGGGACCGTAGACAATGAGCAGTTCTTC.

The chain couples TRBV10-3 to TRBJ2-1, with D possibly being TRBD2 (5 bases). The germline V and J ends were trimmed by 8 bases and 14 bases, with 16 bases remaining between them. Germline V CDR1 and CDR2: ENHRY, SYGVKD. The CDR3 has 11 residues. The CDR3 loop reads CAIGFGEMEFF. CDR3 sequence (DNA): TGTGCCATCGGATTTGGGGAGATGGAGTTCTTC.

This chain joins TRBV11-3 and TRBJ2-3, with TRBD2 matching over 12 bases. The germline CDR1 and CDR2 sequences are SGHNT and YENEEA. This CDR3 is built from 14 residues. Losses at the gene ends were 4 bases for V and 5 bases for J; bases not matched to a gene: 1. CDR3: CASSSGLAGDTQYF. The CDR3 DNA follows: TGTGCCAGCAGCTCGGGACTAGCGGGAGATACGCAGTATTTT.

The rearrangement joins TRBV7-8 to TRBJ2-2; D ambiguous. CDR1 is SGHVS, CDR2 FQNEAQ, per germline. Trimming took 3 bases from V and 5 from J, leaving 1 base between them. The CDR3 spans 11 residues. The CDR3 spells CASSFTGELFF. The CDR3 DNA reads as TGTGCCAGCAGCTTTACCGGGGAGCTGTTTTTT.

The chain links TRBV12-5 to TRBJ2-1, with 14 positions matching TRBD2. The CDR3 loop spans 16 amino acids. V lost 2 bases to trimming and J lost 7 bases; unmatched junction nucleotides: 4. The germline V gene encodes CDR1 LGHNT and CDR2 FRNRAP. The CDR3 loop is CASGLPGLAGGNEQFF. CDR3 DNA sequence: TGTGCTAGTGGTTTGCCCGGACTAGCGGGGGGAAATGAGCAGTTCTTC. The full variable domain, with the rest looked up from reference TRBV12-5 and TRBJ2-1, is DARVTQTPRHKVTEMGQEVTMRCQPILGHNTVFWYRQTMMQGLELLAYFRNRAPLDDSGMPKDRFSAEMPDATLATLKIQPSEPRDSAVYFCASGLPGLAGGNEQFFGPGTRLTVL.

This chain uses TRBV10-3 with TRBJ1-2, with 12 bases that match TRBD1. Germline CDR1 reads ENHRY; CDR2 reads SYGVKD. This CDR3 has 16 residues. Losses at the gene ends were 4 bases for V and 6 bases for J; bases not matched to a gene: 9. The CDR3 is CAISATGTGGVDGYTF. The CDR3 bases are TGTGCCATCAGTGCTACCGGGACAGGGGGCGTCGATGGCTACACCTTC.

This sequence joins TRBV9 and TRBJ2-1; TRBD2 is a possible D gene (5 bases). CDR3 length: 14 residues. Per germline, CDR1 SGDLS and CDR2 YYNGEE. V lost 0 bases and J lost 4, with 8 bases in between. In DNA form, the CDR3 reads TGTGCCAGCAGCGTAGACGGCGGGTACAATGAGCAGTTCTTC. It codes for CASSVDGGYNEQFF. Together with reference TRBV9 and TRBJ2-1, the CDR3 gives the full variable domain: DSGVTQTPKHLITATGQRVTLRCSPRSGDLSVYWYQQSLDQGLQFLIQYYNGEERAKGNILERFSAQQFPDLHSELNLSSLELGDSALYFCASSVDGGYNEQFFGPGTRLTVL.

This clone occurred once. The V call is TRBV7-4, the J call TRBJ1-2; no clear D gene. Trimming cost V 0 bases and J 5 bases, with 10 bases left between them. In germline, CDR1 is SGHVT, CDR2 SQSDAQ. The CDR3 totals 14 residues. The CDR3 DNA reads TGTGCCAGCAGCTTAGCAGGGAAGAGGTATGGCTACACCTTC. This translates into CASSLAGKRYGYTF.

The V and J genes are TRBV29-1 and TRBJ2-7; 8 positions match TRBD2. Trimming at V came to 2 bases and at J to 3 bases, leaving 0 bases not matched to a gene. The CDR3 runs to 12 residues. In germline, CDR1 is SQVTM, CDR2 ANQGSEA. CDR3 protein: CSVELAGYEQYF. The CDR3 region has the DNA TGCAGCGTTGAACTAGCGGGCTACGAGCAGTACTTC.

The V and J genes are TRBV19 and TRBJ2-7, with 8 bases lining up with TRBD1. This CDR3 is built from 13 residues. Trimming at V came to 9 bases and at J to 5 bases, leaving 9 bases not matched to a gene. The germline V gene has CDR1 LNHDA and CDR2 SQIVND (reference sequence). As DNA, the CDR3 is TGTGCCAGCTCCGACAGGGGAATGGACGAGCAGTACTTC. Its translation is CASSDRGMDEQYF.

The CDR3, as DNA: TGTGCCAGCGAACTGGACTCTTCCTACGAGCAGTACTTC. Translated, it gives CASELDSSYEQYF. V and J are TRBV6-6 and TRBJ2-7, with D perhaps TRBD2 (5 bases). The CDR3 totals 13 residues. Deletions cut 8 bases from V and 1 base from J, with 12 bases between. The germline gives CDR1 MNHNY, CDR2 SVGAGI (reference sequence).

In regard to this clone: Other DNA sequences in this sample translate to the same CDR3. The V gene is TRBV14, the J gene TRBJ2-7; no clear D gene. CDR3 length: 12 amino acids. CDR1 is SGHDN, CDR2 FVKESK, per germline. Between the trimmed V and J ends, which lost 4 bases and 2 bases, there was a span of 6 bases. CDR3 sequence (DNA): TGTGCCAGCAGCCCCACAGCCTACGAGCAGTACTTC. Translating it yields CASSPTAYEQYF.

The chain couples TRBV29-1 to TRBJ1-2; D gene uncertain. V was shortened by 6 bases and J by 5 bases, with 31 bases between the two germline ends. CDR3 length: 18 residues. Germline V lookup: CDR1 SQVTM, CDR2 ANQGSEA. CDR3 region: CSVTRRPTGPKNPYGYTF. The CDR3 DNA sequence: TGCAGCGTAACCCGACGGCCTACTGGACCGAAAAATCCTTATGGCTACACCTTC.

V is TRBV4-1 and J is TRBJ1-2; D not resolved. Trimming took off 0 bases at V and 6 bases at J, with 2 bases between the two ends. The CDR3 is 11 residues long. CDR1 and CDR2 from the germline V gene are MGHRA and YSYEKL. Here the CDR3 reads CASSQDHGYTF. The CDR3 region has the DNA TGCGCCAGCAGCCAAGACCATGGCTACACCTTC.

By share, this clone ranks as medium-sized (0.01 to 0.1%). The chain employs TRBV6-5 and TRBJ1-2; TRBD1 matches at 10 bases. Looked up from germline, CDR1 is MNHEY and CDR2 is SVGAGI. The CDR3 totals 13 residues. V lost 8 bases to trimming and J lost 2 bases; unmatched junction nucleotides: 2. The CDR3 bases are TGTGCCAGCGGGGACAGGGGAAACTATGGCTACACCTTC. It yields the protein CASGDRGNYGYTF.

This chain links TRBV9 with TRBJ1-2; D unresolved. The CDR3 spans 12 residues. The ends were cut back, 0 bases at V and 7 bases at J, with 7 bases in the middle. Germline V gene data show CDR1 as SGDLS and CDR2 as YYNGEE. This CDR3 reads CASSVGLGGYTF. CDR3 sequence (DNA): TGTGCCAGCAGCGTAGGCTTGGGTGGCTACACCTTC. Full variable domain (outside the CDR3, taken from reference TRBV9 and TRBJ1-2): DSGVTQTPKHLITATGQRVTLRCSPRSGDLSVYWYQQSLDQGLQFLIQYYNGEERAKGNILERFSAQQFPDLHSELNLSSLELGDSALYFCASSVGLGGYTFGSGTRLTVV.

The chain combines TRBV7-9 with TRBJ1-1; D remains ambiguous. Trimming shortened V by 5 bases and J by 1 base, and 11 bases separated the two germline ends. The CDR3 has 14 amino acids. Per the germline V gene, CDR1 is SEHNR and CDR2 is FQNEAQ (reference sequence). CDR3 in DNA: TGTGCCAGCAGCGGGGTCCGGGGGAACACTGAAGCTTTCTTT. Protein product: CASSGVRGNTEAFF.

This clone was counted once. This chain links TRBV6-1 with TRBJ2-3, with 8 bases fitting TRBD2. Germline-derived CDR1 and CDR2 are MNHNS and SASEGT. The CDR3 spans 15 residues. Trimming removed 6 bases from V and 2 bases from J; junction bases left unmatched: 7. This chain's CDR3 is CASRWSGRTTDTQYF. The CDR3 DNA follows: TGTGCCAGCAGATGGAGCGGGAGAACCACAGATACGCAGTATTTT.

The rearrangement links TRBV13 to TRBJ2-3; D could derive from TRBD1 or TRBD2 (7 bases each). Trimming removed 3 bases at V and 6 bases at J, with 22 bases between. From germline, CDR1 is PRHDT and CDR2 FYEKMQ (reference sequence). The CDR3 is 17 residues long. CDR3 nucleotide sequence: TGTGCCAGCAGCTTCCAAGGACTAGGCCAGGGGGGGGATACGCAGTATTTT. This translates into CASSFQGLGQGGDTQYF.